This passage covers 21 T cell receptor beta chains from one sample sequenced in a study of cytotoxic CD8 clonotypes in ibrutinib-treated CLL (dated by TCRdb to about 2021). Libraries were made using the immunoSEQ multiplex PCR assay. TCRdb limited this immuneACCESS table to in-frame rearrangements with V and J called. A share of clones is missing; checked studies link under half to unresolved V genes, and the rest is unexplained. This sample comprises about 22,000 clones, around 84% of them detected only once. Together, the top ten hold under 10% of the sample. The specimen comprised PBMCs, sampled before ibrutinib treatment. All receptors come from a human donor with chronic lymphocytic leukemia.

Concerning this clone itself: The DNA is left out, because the CDR3 cannot be placed on it with certainty; the CDR3 is given as TCRdb lists it. This chain connects TRBV21-1 to TRBJ1-6; the D call TRBD1 from the table was never checked on the DNA. TRBV21-1 is a pseudogene. The CDR3 is 14 amino acids in total, end residues counted. The CDR3 reads CASSFGQGNSPLHF.

The chain is built from TRBV10-1 and TRBJ2-3, with D perhaps matching TRBD2 (7 bases). Germline CDR1 reads WNHNN; CDR2 reads SYGVQD (reference sequence). Trimming took off 9 bases at V and 5 bases at J, with 15 bases between the two ends. The CDR3 sequence is 13 residues long. CDR3 sequence: CASTEGGRDTQYF. Here the CDR3 DNA reads TGCGCCAGTACGGAGGGGGGGCGAGATACGCAGTATTTT.

The chain carries TRBV11-2 and TRBJ2-5; D gene uncertain. The CDR3 loop spans 11 amino acids. Germline assignment: CDR1 SGHAT and CDR2 FQNNGV. Trimming removed 3 bases at V and 5 bases at J, with 4 bases between. The CDR3 is CASSLGETQYF. The CDR3 DNA is TGTGCCAGCAGCTTGGGGGAGACCCAGTACTTC. The full variable domain, completed using reference TRBV11-2 and TRBJ2-5, is EAGVAQSPRYKIIEKRQSVAFWCNPISGHATLYWYQQILGQGPKLLIQFQNNGVVDDSQLPKDRFSAERLKGVDSTLKIQPAKLEDSAVYLCASSLGETQYFGPGTRLLVL.

CDR3: CASSLGHRTSSYEQYF. The CDR3 nucleotides read TGTGCCAGCAGCTTAGGTCACCGGACCAGCTCCTACGAGCAGTACTTC. The chain links TRBV11-2 to TRBJ2-7; D unclear. The CDR3 consists of 16 residues. Per germline, CDR1 SGHAT and CDR2 FQNNGV. Between the trimmed V and J ends, which lost 1 base and 0 bases, there was a span of 13 bases.

The chain recombines TRBV11-3 with TRBJ2-7; 7 bases are a match to TRBD2. After removal of 3 bases from V and 4 bases from J, the junction contained 6 bases not matched to a gene. The germline V gene has CDR1 SGHNT and CDR2 YENEEA. The CDR3 consists of 14 residues. CDR3 residues: CASSFWAGRYEQYF. The CDR3 region has the DNA TGTGCCAGCAGCTTTTGGGCCGGGAGGTACGAGCAGTACTTC. The full variable domain, rest sourced from reference TRBV11-3 and TRBJ2-7, is EAGVVQSPRYKIIEKKQPVAFWCNPISGHNTLYWYLQNLGQGPELLIRYENEEAVDDSQLPKDRFSAERLKGVDSTLKIQPAELGDSAVYLCASSFWAGRYEQYFGPGTRLTVT.

A few counts support this clone. The V call is TRBV10-2, the J call TRBJ1-1; D may be TRBD1 (6 bases). Germline values: CDR1 WSHSY, CDR2 SAAADI. With 0 bases removed from V and 11 bases from J, the gap between germline ends came to 13 bases. The CDR3 runs to 13 residues. The chain's CDR3 is CASSESGRGYAFF. The CDR3 bases are TGCGCCAGCAGTGAGTCAGGGAGGGGGTATGCTTTCTTT.

This sequence joins TRBV5-1 and TRBJ2-3; TRBD2 agrees at 12 bases. CDR1 is SGHRS and CDR2 is YFSETQ in the germline V gene. The V segment lost 0 bases and the J segment 6 bases; nucleotides outside the gene matches: 5. CDR3 size: 16 residues. CDR3 sequence reads: CASSLAGTSGYDTQYF. The CDR3 DNA reads TGCGCCAGCAGCTTGGCCGGGACTAGCGGGTACGATACGCAGTATTTT.

The chain is built from TRBV28 and TRBJ2-3, with 10 nucleotides matching TRBD1. This CDR3 has 13 residues. The V gene's germline CDR1 is MDHEN and CDR2 SYDVKM. V trimming: 7 bases; J trimming: 7 bases; junction bases outside the gene matches: 5. CDR3 in DNA: TGTGCCAGCACCATGACAGGGGGCTATACGCAGTATTTT. It is translated as CASTMTGGYTQYF. Full variable domain (missing parts from reference TRBV28 and TRBJ2-3): DVKVTQSSRYLVKRTGEKVFLECVQDMDHENMFWYRQDPGLGLRLIYFSYDVKMKEKGDIPEGYSVSREKKERFSLILESASTNQTSMYLCASTMTGGYTQYFGPGTRLTVL.

CDR3 coding DNA: TGTGCCAGTAGAACGGGGGGGGACAGTGCCTACGAGCAGTACTTC. The encoded protein is CASRTGGDSAYEQYF. The chain is built from TRBV19 and TRBJ2-7; possible D gene TRBD2, 8 bases. This CDR3 is built from 15 residues. Trimming took off 6 bases at V and 2 bases at J, with 17 bases between the two ends. Germline values: CDR1 LNHDA, CDR2 SQIVND (reference sequence).

The V gene is TRBV5-1, the J gene TRBJ2-3; TRBD2 agrees at 7 bases. Germline values: CDR1 SGHRS, CDR2 YFSETQ. V lost 3 bases, J lost 5 bases, and 9 bases stayed unmatched. This CDR3 comprises 15 residues. The CDR3 nucleotides are TGCGCCAGCAGCTCGGCGGGAGTGGGGCTAGATACGCAGTATTTT. Encoded protein: CASSSAGVGLDTQYF.

V and J are TRBV6-1 and TRBJ1-1; TRBD1 matches at 11 bases. The CDR3 is made up of 16 amino acids. V was pared by 4 bases and J by 0 bases, with 4 bases of the junction left unmatched. Per germline, CDR1 MNHNS and CDR2 SASEGT. CDR3 coding DNA: TGTGCCAGCAGTGTGGGACAGGGGGGTATGAACACTGAAGCTTTCTTT. Protein sequence: CASSVGQGGMNTEAFF.

The chain is built from TRBV7-9 and TRBJ1-1; D gene uncertain. Germline CDR1 SEHNR, CDR2 FQNEAQ (reference sequence). V was shortened by 5 bases and J by 1 base, with 11 bases between the two germline ends. There are 14 residues in the CDR3. The CDR3 DNA is TGTGCCAGCAGCCTCCCACAGAGGAACACTGAAGCTTTCTTT. The encoded protein is CASSLPQRNTEAFF.

The chain combines TRBV30 with TRBJ2-5; 11 positions match TRBD2. The CDR3 has 19 amino acids. V was pared by 1 base and J by 2 bases, with 15 bases of the junction left unmatched. Looked up from germline, CDR1 is GTSNPN and CDR2 is SVGIG (reference sequence). The CDR3 DNA follows: TGTGCCTGGAGTGCCCTCACCGGACTAGCGGGCCGTTATCAAGAGACCCAGTACTTC. It encodes CAWSALTGLAGRYQETQYF.

This chain joins TRBV11-2 and TRBJ2-1; 8 bases map to TRBD1. V shed 4 bases and J 4 bases; nucleotides not matched to a gene: 6. The CDR3 totals 15 residues. CDR1 SGHAT and CDR2 FQNNGV come from the germline V gene. The CDR3 DNA sequence: TGTGCCAGCAGCTACGACAGGGGAGGATACAATGAGCAGTTCTTC. Its protein is CASSYDRGGYNEQFF.

The rearrangement links TRBV28 to TRBJ2-7; D ambiguous. Looked up from germline, CDR1 is MDHEN and CDR2 is SYDVKM. V was cut by 6 bases and J by 4 bases, with 16 bases left in between. The CDR3 loop spans 14 amino acids. As DNA, the CDR3 is TGTGCCAGCAGGCGCCCGACTGTGGGTTACGAGCAGTACTTC. Translation: CASRRPTVGYEQYF.

The chain carries TRBV5-1 and TRBJ2-2, with 7 bases fitting TRBD1. Germline V CDR1 and CDR2: SGHRS, YFSETQ. The length of the CDR3 is 16 residues. With V trimmed by 0 bases and J by 1 base, 3 bases remained unmatched. Written as DNA, the CDR3 is TGCGCCAGCAGCTTGGATGCAGGGGGGAACACCGGGGAGCTGTTTTTT. It is translated as CASSLDAGGNTGELFF.

This clone turned up a few times. The chain combines TRBV19 with TRBJ1-5, with TRBD1 identical over 7 bases. Germline assignment: CDR1 LNHDA and CDR2 SQIVND (reference sequence). The CDR3 is made up of 15 amino acids. J was trimmed by 3 bases and V by 3 bases; bases with no gene match: 5. In DNA, the CDR3 is TGTGCCAGTAGTATGAGGGGGCCCCCCAATCAGCCCCAGCATTTT. Amino acid sequence: CASSMRGPPNQPQHF.

J is TRBJ2-2 and V is TRBV6-6, with 7 bases that match TRBD2. V dropped 5 bases and J dropped 4; count of bases not matched to a gene: 7. The CDR3 has 15 amino acids. Germline assignment: CDR1 MNHNY and CDR2 SVGAGI (reference sequence). CDR3: CASSGRTSGTGELFF. CDR3 DNA sequence: TGTGCCAGCAGTGGTAGGACTAGTGGCACCGGGGAGCTGTTTTTT.

The V call is TRBV19, the J call TRBJ2-3; 7 nucleotides align to TRBD1. The J segment lost 5 bases and the V segment lost 7 bases, leaving 9 bases of the junction unmatched. CDR3 length: 14 amino acids. Germline CDR1 and CDR2: LNHDA and SQIVND (reference sequence). CDR3 in DNA: TGTGCCAGTAACGGCAAGGGGGCGGGAGATACGCAGTATTTT. This encodes CASNGKGAGDTQYF.

The V call is TRBV9, the J call TRBJ1-2; 7 bases match TRBD1. The CDR3 runs 14 residues. Looked up from germline, CDR1 is SGDLS and CDR2 is YYNGEE. V was clipped by 3 bases and J by 2 bases; unmatched bases: 4. CDR3 sequence reads: CASSAGQVNYGYTF. CDR3 nucleotides: TGTGCCAGCAGCGCCGGACAGGTAAACTATGGCTACACCTTC.

The chain combines TRBV6-1 with TRBJ1-3; D ambiguous. The ends were cut back, 4 bases at V and 0 bases at J, with 7 bases in the middle. CDR3 length equals 14 residues. CDR1 MNHNS and CDR2 SASEGT come from the germline V gene. The CDR3, as DNA: TGTGCCAGCAGTGCCTTGAGCTCTGGAAACACCATATATTTT. Residues: CASSALSSGNTIYF.